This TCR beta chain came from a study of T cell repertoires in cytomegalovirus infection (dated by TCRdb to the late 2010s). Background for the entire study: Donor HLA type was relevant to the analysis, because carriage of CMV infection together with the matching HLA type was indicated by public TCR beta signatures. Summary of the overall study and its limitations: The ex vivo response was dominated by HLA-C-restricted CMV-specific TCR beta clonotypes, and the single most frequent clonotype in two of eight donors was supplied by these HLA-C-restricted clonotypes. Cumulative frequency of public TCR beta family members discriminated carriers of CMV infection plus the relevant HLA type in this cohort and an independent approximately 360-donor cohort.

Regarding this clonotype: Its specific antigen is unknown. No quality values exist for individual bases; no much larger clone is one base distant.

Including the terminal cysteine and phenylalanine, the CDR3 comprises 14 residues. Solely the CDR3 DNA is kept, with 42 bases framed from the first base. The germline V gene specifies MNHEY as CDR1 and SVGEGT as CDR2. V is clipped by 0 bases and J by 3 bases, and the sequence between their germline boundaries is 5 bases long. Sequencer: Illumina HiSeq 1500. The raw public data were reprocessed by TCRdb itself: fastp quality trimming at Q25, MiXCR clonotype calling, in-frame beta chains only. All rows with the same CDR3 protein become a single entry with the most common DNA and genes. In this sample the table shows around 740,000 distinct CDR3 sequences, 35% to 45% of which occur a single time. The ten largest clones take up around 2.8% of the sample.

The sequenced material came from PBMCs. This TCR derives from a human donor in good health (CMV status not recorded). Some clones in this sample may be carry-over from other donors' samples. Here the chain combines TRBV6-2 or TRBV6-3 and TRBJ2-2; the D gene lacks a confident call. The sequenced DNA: TGTGCCAGCAGTTACTCCCCCGACACCGGGGAGCTGTTTTTT. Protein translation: CASSYSPDTGELFF.